The 32 T cell receptor beta chains below come from one sample, sequenced in a study of cytomegalovirus exposure and HLA in healthy donors. PCR used 60 Vbeta primers and 13 Jbeta primers. Clones were read by immunoSEQ multiplex PCR, and TCRdb kept only the in-frame ones, dropping some. The table has 150,000 to 180,000 clones, approximately 72% seen once. Sequenced sample: PBMCs. The receptor set was obtained from a young man in good health and CMV-seronegative.

There are a few counts of this clone. This chain connects TRBV18 to TRBJ1-6; D is ambiguous. The V gene lost 1 base and the J gene lost 0 bases, with 10 bases spanning the gap. The germline CDR1 and CDR2 sequences are KGHSH and LQKENI. The CDR3 runs 17 residues. The CDR3 region is CASSPQAGSSYNSPLHF. The CDR3 DNA reads as TGTGCCAGCTCACCACAGGCCGGGAGCTCCTATAATTCACCCCTCCACTTT. Based on the CDR3 plus reference TRBV18 and TRBJ1-6, the full variable domain is NAGVMQNPRHLVRRRGQEARLRCSPMKGHSHVYWYRQLPEEGLKFMVYLQKENIIDESGMPKERFSAEFPKEGPSILRIQQVVRGDSAAYFCASSPQAGSSYNSPLHFGNGTRLTVT.

This chain joins TRBV4-3 and TRBJ2-1; the match to TRBD2 covers 10 bases. The CDR3 is 18 amino acids. Germline V gene lookup returns CDR1 LGHNA and CDR2 YSLEER. V lost 2 bases to trimming and J lost 6 bases; unmatched junction nucleotides: 13. The DNA for the CDR3 is TGCGCCAGCAGCCAATACCCTCCTCACCGACTAGCGGGCAATGAGCAGTTCTTC. The encoded protein is CASSQYPPHRLAGNEQFF.

The chain recombines TRBV7-9 with TRBJ2-3, with 7 nucleotides matching TRBD2. This CDR3 contains 15 residues. V was pared by 0 bases and J by 0 bases, with 0 bases of the junction left unmatched. CDR1 SEHNR and CDR2 FQNEAQ come from the germline V gene (reference sequence). This CDR3 reads CASSLAGGSTDTQYF. The DNA for the CDR3 is TGTGCCAGCAGCTTAGCGGGGGGGAGCACAGATACGCAGTATTTT.

V usage is TRBV5-1 and J usage is TRBJ1-4, with D possibly being TRBD1 (5 bases). Trimming removed 0 bases from V and 0 bases from J, with 12 bases in between. The germline V gene encodes CDR1 SGHRS and CDR2 YFSETQ. The CDR3 consists of 17 residues. CDR3 nucleotide sequence: TGCGCCAGCAGCTTGGAGCCAGGGTCTCCAACTAATGAAAAACTGTTTTTT. This codes for CASSLEPGSPTNEKLFF. The full variable domain, its missing parts supplied by reference TRBV5-1 and TRBJ1-4, is KAGVTQTPRYLIKTRGQQVTLSCSPISGHRSVSWYQQTPGQGLQFLFEYFSETQRNKGNFPGRFSGRQFSNSRSEMNVSTLELGDSALYLCASSLEPGSPTNEKLFFGSGTQLSVL.

The rearrangement uses TRBV4-1 and TRBJ2-2; 11 nucleotides match TRBD1. The CDR3 sequence is 14 residues long. The V segment lost 6 bases and the J segment 6 bases; nucleotides outside the gene matches: 3. CDR1 is MGHRA, CDR2 YSYEKL, per germline. The chain's CDR3 is CASRGTGGSGELFF. The DNA of the CDR3 is TGCGCCAGCAGGGGGACAGGGGGATCCGGGGAGCTGTTTTTT.

The rearrangement uses TRBV5-5 and TRBJ2-7, with D maybe TRBD1 (6 bases). The CDR3 is 17 residues long. V was clipped by 0 bases and J by 0 bases, with 16 bases between them. CDR1 is SGHKS, CDR2 YYEKEE, per germline (reference sequence). For the CDR3, the DNA is TGTGCCAGCAGCTTGGGATGGGTGGGGACAAGCTCCTACGAGCAGTACGTC. Its translation is CASSLGWVGTSSYEQYV.

The CDR3 DNA follows: TGTGCCTGGGTCGGGGGAGGCTATGGCTACACCTTC. The encoded protein is CAWVGGGYGYTF. The chain employs TRBV30 and TRBJ1-2, with TRBD1 as a possible D gene (5 bases). Germline V gene sequence: CDR1 GTSNPN, CDR2 SVGIG (reference sequence). The CDR3 contains 12 residues. Trimming took 5 bases from V and 4 from J, leaving 11 bases between them.

There are a few counts of this clone. The chain is built from TRBV4-1 and TRBJ1-1; no definite D call. The CDR3 extends over 16 amino acids. Germline CDR1 is MGHRA and CDR2 is YSYEKL. The V and J ends lost 0 bases and 1 base respectively, with 12 bases between them. The CDR3, as DNA: TGCGCCAGCAGCCAAGATTTTCGGAGGACGAACACTGAAGCTTTCTTT. This sequence encodes CASSQDFRRTNTEAFF.

This clone was counted a single time. The chain employs TRBV7-6 and TRBJ1-2; possibly TRBD1 for D (5 bases). V lost 8 bases to trimming and J lost 5 bases, with 18 bases between them. Germline V gene sequence: CDR1 SGHVS, CDR2 FNYEAQ. This CDR3 is 14 amino acids long. The CDR3 here is CASGWVGQIYGYTF. The DNA for the CDR3 is TGTGCCAGCGGCTGGGTGGGGCAAATTTATGGCTACACCTTC.

There are a few counts of this clone. Other DNA sequences in the same sample also yield this CDR3. This sequence joins TRBV4-2 and TRBJ2-3; D gene ambiguous. Germline V gene data show CDR1 as LGHNA and CDR2 as YNFKEQ. The CDR3 extends over 15 amino acids. Between the trimmed V and J ends, which lost 0 bases and 5 bases, there was a span of 12 bases. CDR3 in amino acids: CASSQDRGEVDTQYF. The CDR3 DNA reads TGTGCCAGCAGCCAAGATAGAGGTGAGGTAGATACGCAGTATTTT.

This clone was observed a single time. The V call is TRBV11-3, the J call TRBJ2-7; no clear D. This CDR3 contains 12 residues. V lost 0 bases and J 11 bases, leaving 11 bases between the germline ends. The V gene's germline CDR1 is SGHNT and CDR2 YENEEA. In DNA form, the CDR3 reads TGTGCCAGCAGCTTAGACGGGTCGAGCAAGTACGTC. The encoded protein is CASSLDGSSKYV.

The rearrangement uses TRBV2 and TRBJ2-3; 8 nucleotides agree with TRBD2. CDR1 is SNHLY and CDR2 is FYNNEI in the germline V gene. V trimming: 7 bases; J trimming: 1 base; junction bases outside the gene matches: 4. CDR3 length equals 14 residues. The CDR3 coding sequence is TGTGCCAGCAAGTCGCGGGGGGGCACAGATACGCAGTATTTT. This sequence encodes CASKSRGGTDTQYF.

The chain uses TRBV27 and TRBJ1-2; 7 bases agree with TRBD1. Germline lookup yields CDR1 MNHEY and CDR2 SMNVEV (reference sequence). This CDR3 contains 16 residues. The trim removed 3 bases at V and 3 bases at J, leaving 10 bases unmatched. CDR3 DNA: TGTGCCAGCAGTTTTGTTTCCGGGACAGCCTACTATGGCTACACCTTC. Translation: CASSFVSGTAYYGYTF.

The chain recombines TRBV18 with TRBJ1-2; D might be TRBD1 (6 bases). The germline V gene encodes CDR1 KGHSH and CDR2 LQKENI. V lost 4 bases and J lost 3, with 15 bases in between. The CDR3 is 15 residues long. The CDR3 coding sequence is TGTGCCAGCTCACAGAGGACAGTGAAAGACTATGGCTACACCTTC. Residues: CASSQRTVKDYGYTF.

The table lists this clone with a few counts. The rearrangement uses TRBV29-1 and TRBJ1-2; maybe TRBD1 (5 bases). V dropped 3 bases and J dropped 1 base, with 12 bases sitting between them. Germline values: CDR1 SQVTM, CDR2 ANQGSEA. This CDR3 comprises 14 residues. The DNA of the CDR3 is TGCAGCGTTGATCCCCTCCAGGGTAACTATGGCTACACCTTC. It encodes CSVDPLQGNYGYTF.

The gene calls are TRBV6-1 and TRBJ1-4; D gene uncertain. CDR3 length equals 16 residues. Looked up from germline, CDR1 is MNHNS and CDR2 is SASEGT. Trimming took off 3 bases at V and 1 base at J, with 12 bases between the two ends. CDR3 DNA: TGTGCCAGCAGTGATTGGTTCGGGAGAACTAATGAAAAACTGTTTTTT. This sequence encodes CASSDWFGRTNEKLFF.

The rearrangement links TRBV30 to TRBJ1-5; perhaps TRBD1 as D (6 bases). Germline-derived CDR1 and CDR2 are GTSNPN and SVGIG (reference sequence). The CDR3 extends over 13 amino acids. The ends were cut back, 3 bases at V and 6 bases at J, with 12 bases in the middle. The CDR3 DNA reads TGTGCCTGGAGCCGACAGGACGGTCAGCCCCAGCATTTT. Residues: CAWSRQDGQPQHF.

This clone was found a few times. V gene TRBV29-1 combines with J gene TRBJ2-7, with TRBD2 matching 8 bases. J gave up 12 bases and V 2 bases, and 12 bases lay outside the gene matches. The V gene's germline CDR1 is SQVTM and CDR2 ANQGSEA. The CDR3 has 13 amino acids. Written as DNA, the CDR3 is TGCAGCGTTGAACGGGGGGGTTCTCCCCCCTTGTACTTC. It yields the protein CSVERGGSPPLYF.

This clone was seen once. The V gene is TRBV5-4, the J gene TRBJ1-4; possible D gene TRBD1, 5 bases. The CDR3 totals 16 residues. V was pared by 0 bases and J by 2 bases, with 11 bases between. Germline CDR1 and CDR2: SGHNT and YYREEE (reference sequence). In nucleotides, the CDR3 is TGTGCCAGCAGCTTGGTTGGGCAGGGCACTAATGAAAAACTGTTTTTT. Translation gives CASSLVGQGTNEKLFF. Drawing the rest from reference TRBV5-4 and TRBJ1-4, the complete variable domain is ETGVTQSPTHLIKTRGQQVTLRCSSQSGHNTVSWYQQALGQGPQFIFQYYREEENGRGNFPPRFSGLQFPNYSSELNVNALELDDSALYLCASSLVGQGTNEKLFFGSGTQLSVL.

The chain couples TRBV18 to TRBJ1-2; D call uncertain. Germline V CDR1 and CDR2: KGHSH, LQKENI. The CDR3 extends over 15 amino acids. V was trimmed by 0 bases and J by 5 bases, leaving 13 bases between them. The CDR3 DNA reads as TGTGCCAGCTCACCACCGAGTGGCAGAGGGTATGGCTACACCTTC. It yields the protein CASSPPSGRGYGYTF.

The rearrangement uses TRBV19 and TRBJ2-5; 9 nucleotides align to TRBD2. Losses at the gene ends were 7 bases for V and 5 bases for J; bases not matched to a gene: 2. The CDR3 consists of 12 residues. Per the germline V gene, CDR1 is LNHDA and CDR2 is SQIVND (reference sequence). CDR3 sequence: CASMAGGETQYF. The CDR3 DNA sequence: TGTGCCAGTATGGCGGGGGGGGAGACCCAGTACTTC.

The rearrangement joins TRBV7-2 to TRBJ2-5; tentatively, D is TRBD2 (5 bases). The length of the CDR3 is 14 residues. CDR1 and CDR2 from the germline V gene are SGHTA and FQGNSA. Trimming removed 5 bases from V and 4 bases from J, with 14 bases in between. The CDR3 protein is CASSPGLPGETQYF. The CDR3 nucleotides are TGTGCCAGCAGCCCCGGACTCCCGGGAGAGACCCAGTACTTC.

The chain carries TRBV18 and TRBJ1-5; 9 bases are a match to TRBD1. The CDR3 sequence is 16 residues long. The trim removed 4 bases at V and 1 base at J, leaving 5 bases unmatched. Germline assignment: CDR1 KGHSH and CDR2 LQKENI. CDR3 amino acids: CASSLYRGRSNQPQHF. As DNA, the CDR3 is TGTGCCAGCTCACTATACAGGGGGCGAAGCAATCAGCCCCAGCATTTT.

This chain uses TRBV12-5 with TRBJ1-5, with D perhaps TRBD1 (5 bases). Germline V gene data show CDR1 as LGHNT and CDR2 as FRNRAP. The V gene lost 6 bases and the J gene lost 3 bases, with 12 bases spanning the gap. There are 14 residues in the CDR3. CDR3 in amino acids: CASGPGGINQPQHF. The DNA for the CDR3 is TGTGCTAGTGGCCCTGGGGGGATCAATCAGCCCCAGCATTTT. Looking up the rest from reference TRBV12-5 and TRBJ1-5 gives the full variable domain: DARVTQTPRHKVTEMGQEVTMRCQPILGHNTVFWYRQTMMQGLELLAYFRNRAPLDDSGMPKDRFSAEMPDATLATLKIQPSEPRDSAVYFCASGPGGINQPQHFGDGTRLSIL.

The chain has TRBV15 and TRBJ2-2, with D unclear. V was shortened by 1 base and J by 6 bases, with 12 bases between the two germline ends. Germline CDR1 LNHNV, CDR2 YYDKDF (reference sequence). The CDR3 length is 15 residues. The CDR3 DNA follows: TGTGCCACCAGCAGAGTACTGAATTTTCCCGGGGAGCTGTTTTTT. It translates to CATSRVLNFPGELFF.

This clone was detected only once. The CDR3 sequence: CASSVAGGGYEQYF. The CDR3 region has the DNA TGTGCCAGCAGCGTAGCGGGCGGGGGGTACGAGCAGTACTTC. The rearrangement joins TRBV9 to TRBJ2-5, with TRBD2 identical over 8 bases. The J call may be wrong; the DNA end is better matched by TRBJ2-7. The CDR3 contains 14 residues. The germline gives CDR1 SGDLS, CDR2 YYNGEE.

The V gene is TRBV27, the J gene TRBJ1-3; D is undetermined. Germline V gene lookup returns CDR1 MNHEY and CDR2 SMNVEV (reference sequence). The germline V and J ends were trimmed by 5 bases and 4 bases, with 12 bases remaining between them. The CDR3 loop spans 14 amino acids. The CDR3 DNA reads TGTGCCAGCAGTCCCCTGCGGGCGGGAAACACCATATATTTT. Translated, it gives CASSPLRAGNTIYF.

The J gene is TRBJ1-1, the V gene TRBV5-1; no firm D call. The CDR3 covers 13 residues. Trimming left V 2 bases short and J 2 bases short, with 7 bases between. CDR1 is SGHRS and CDR2 is YFSETQ in the germline V gene. CDR3 amino acids: CASSFGSNTEAFF. In DNA form, the CDR3 reads TGCGCCAGCAGCTTCGGGTCAAACACTGAAGCTTTCTTT.

This clone has just a few counts. The chain carries TRBV11-2 and TRBJ2-4; a weak D match, TRBD2 (6 bases). With 0 bases removed from V and 6 bases from J, the gap between germline ends came to 12 bases. Germline CDR1 SGHAT, CDR2 FQNNGV. The CDR3 extends over 15 amino acids. CDR3 nucleotide sequence: TGTGCCAGCAGCTTAGATTTGGGACTGGCAAACATTCAGTACTTC. This gives the protein CASSLDLGLANIQYF.

This clone was picked up a small number of times. This chain uses TRBV15 with TRBJ1-2; D may be TRBD1 (6 bases). The CDR3 has 14 residues. CDR1 is LNHNV and CDR2 is YYDKDF in the germline V gene (reference sequence). V was cut by 3 bases and J by 3 bases, with 11 bases left in between. The CDR3 here is CATSSSRGDYGYTF. The CDR3 nucleotides read TGTGCCACCAGCAGCAGCAGGGGAGACTATGGCTACACCTTC.

The chain couples TRBV5-1 to TRBJ2-5; possibly TRBD2 for D (5 bases). The CDR3 totals 15 residues. V was clipped by 4 bases and J by 5 bases, with 18 bases between them. Germline lookup yields CDR1 SGHRS and CDR2 YFSETQ. CDR3 sequence: CASSPDYAGAETQYF. In nucleotides, the CDR3 is TGCGCCAGCAGCCCTGACTACGCCGGTGCGGAGACCCAGTACTTC.

This chain connects TRBV5-6 to TRBJ1-6; a possible D gene is TRBD1 (5 bases). V was clipped by 0 bases and J by 7 bases, with 14 bases between them. This CDR3 contains 16 residues. CDR1 is SGHDT, CDR2 YYEEEE, per germline. CDR3 protein: CASSLGQGIRNSPLHF. CDR3 DNA: TGTGCCAGCAGCTTGGGGCAGGGAATACGGAATTCACCCCTCCACTTT.